The TCR beta chain described here comes from a study of shared clonotypes between healthy human individuals. Regarding this clone: Its antigen remains unknown.

Positively selected for CCR7, the CD45RO-negative cells used as naive CD8 cells excluded terminally differentiated effector memory CD45RA+ cells. Study findings and constraints: With few donors, the genetic and exposure-history diversity represented was limited. Rarefaction exposed incomplete sorted-subset sequencing despite large depth. In contrast to clonotypes shared by all four donors, non-shared clonotypes had lower generation probabilities.

Deep-level settings were used for running the assay. Sequencing was performed with immunoSEQ multiplex PCR; in TCRdb, only in-frame clones are kept and a portion is missing. This table has about 2.1 million clones, around 93% appearing once. The V end was cut by 0 bases, the J end by 4 bases, with 9 bases between. The germline V gene encodes CDR1 SGHRS and CDR2 YFSETQ. The CDR3 extends over 14 amino acids. This chain connects TRBV5-1 to TRBJ2-3, with no clear D. This receptor was obtained from a man between 18 and 29 years old in good health. Some clones in this sample may be carry-over from other donors' samples. Sequencing was carried out using naive CD8+ T cells from PBMCs. Written as DNA, the CDR3 is TGCGCCAGCAGCTTGGTGGTGAGGTCAGATACGCAGTATTTT. Translation: CASSLVVRSDTQYF.